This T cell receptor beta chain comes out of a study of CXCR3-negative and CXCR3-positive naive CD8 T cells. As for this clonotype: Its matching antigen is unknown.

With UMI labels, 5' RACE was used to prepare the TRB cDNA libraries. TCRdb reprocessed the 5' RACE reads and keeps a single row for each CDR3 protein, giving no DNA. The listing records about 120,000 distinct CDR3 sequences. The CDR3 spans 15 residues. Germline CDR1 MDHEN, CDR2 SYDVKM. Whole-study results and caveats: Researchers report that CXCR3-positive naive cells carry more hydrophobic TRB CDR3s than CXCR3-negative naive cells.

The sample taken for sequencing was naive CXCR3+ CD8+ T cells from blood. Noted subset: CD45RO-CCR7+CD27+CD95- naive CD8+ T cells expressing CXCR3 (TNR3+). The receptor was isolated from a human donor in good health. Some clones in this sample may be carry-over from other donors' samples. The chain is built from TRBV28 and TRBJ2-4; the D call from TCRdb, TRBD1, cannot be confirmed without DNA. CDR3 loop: CASSTIRGWRNIQYF.